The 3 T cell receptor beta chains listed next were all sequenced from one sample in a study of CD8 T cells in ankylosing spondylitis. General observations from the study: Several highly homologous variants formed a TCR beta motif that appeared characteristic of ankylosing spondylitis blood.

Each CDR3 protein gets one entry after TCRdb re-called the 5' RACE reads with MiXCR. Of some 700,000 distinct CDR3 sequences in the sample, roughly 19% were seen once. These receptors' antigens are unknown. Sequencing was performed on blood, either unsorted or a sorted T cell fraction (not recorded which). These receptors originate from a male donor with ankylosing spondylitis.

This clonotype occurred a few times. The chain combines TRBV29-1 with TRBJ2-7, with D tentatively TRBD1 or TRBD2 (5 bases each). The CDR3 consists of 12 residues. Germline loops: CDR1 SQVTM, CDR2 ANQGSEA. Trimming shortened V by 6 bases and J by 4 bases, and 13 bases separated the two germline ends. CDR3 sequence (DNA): TGCAGCGTGAGGGGAGTCGGGTACGAGCAGTACTTC. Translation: CSVRGVGYEQYF.

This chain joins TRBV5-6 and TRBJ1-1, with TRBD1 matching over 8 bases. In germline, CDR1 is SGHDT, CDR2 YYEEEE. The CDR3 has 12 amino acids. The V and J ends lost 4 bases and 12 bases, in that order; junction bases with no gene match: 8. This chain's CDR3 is CASSPGQGSPFF. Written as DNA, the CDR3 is TGTGCCAGCAGCCCCGGACAGGGTTCGCCTTTCTTT.

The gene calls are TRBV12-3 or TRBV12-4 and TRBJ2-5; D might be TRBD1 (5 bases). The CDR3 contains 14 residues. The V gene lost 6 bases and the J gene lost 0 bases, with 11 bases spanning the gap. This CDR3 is CASSRQSYQETQYF. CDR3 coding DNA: TGTGCCAGCAGCAGACAGTCGTACCAAGAGACCCAGTACTTC.